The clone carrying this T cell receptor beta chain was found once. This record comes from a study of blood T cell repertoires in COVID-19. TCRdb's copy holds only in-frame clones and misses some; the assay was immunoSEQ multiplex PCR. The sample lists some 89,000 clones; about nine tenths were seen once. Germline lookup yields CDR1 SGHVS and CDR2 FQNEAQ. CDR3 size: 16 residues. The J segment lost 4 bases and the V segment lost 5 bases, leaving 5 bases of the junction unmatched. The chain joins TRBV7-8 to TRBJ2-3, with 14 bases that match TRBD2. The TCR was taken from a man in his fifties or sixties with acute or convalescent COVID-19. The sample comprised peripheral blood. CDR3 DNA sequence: TGTGCCAGCAGCCTAGGGACTAGCGGGGGAGCAGATACGCAGTATTTT. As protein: CASSLGTSGGADTQYF.